This TCR beta chain is drawn from a study of spatial heterogeneity in lung cancer (dated by TCRdb to between 2017 and 2020). Regarding the study in general: Beta-chain transcripts were consistently detected in greater numbers than alpha-chain transcripts, which likely reflected higher beta-chain transcript abundance. In non-small cell lung cancer, the study made a quantitative comparison of TCR alpha and beta repertoires among multiple tumor regions, matched nontumor lung and blood. Nonsynonymous mutation counts, determined by whole-exome sequencing of tumor tissue, were related to TCR repertoire features. Both alpha and beta chains were TCR-sequenced in approximately 200 tumor regions, under 85 matched nontumor lung samples and approximately 50 PBMC samples obtained at surgery. In the raw uncorrected reads, each unique combination of TCR and UMI appeared more than ten times on average. Overall study outcomes, separate from this receptor: Ubiquitous expanded tumor TCRs showed up in blood more often at tumor resection than at routine follow-up. Confirming at a functional level the hypothesis that regional TCRs recognize regional mutations was considered to require additional single-cell paired TCR alpha and beta sequencing.

The meaning of the sample's time point label: sample taken at primary tumor resection. For TCR sequencing, whole RNA was extracted from tumor and nontumor lung tissue, or from cryopreserved PBMC samples, and no cell sorting was done. Samples were obtained from around 72 patients with early-stage, untreated non-small cell lung cancer from the lung TRACERx cohort. A patient was chosen for TCR sequencing only when enough RNA was available from at least two tumor regions. Library preparation used 5' RACE. Instrument on record: NextSeq 500. To allow correction of PCR and sequencing errors, the TCR library protocol tagged every TCR cDNA molecule with a unique molecular identifier. The paper's data handling went like this. Decombinator tools were used for TCR identification, UMI-based error correction and CDR3 extraction. Expanded TCRs were defined as those above a frequency of 2 per 1,000, corresponding to the top 1% of the tumor frequency distribution. Rényi diversity was computed with the R vegan package after subsampling each repertoire 100 times to 5,000 TCRs. CDR3 similarity networks were built from amino acid triplet string-kernel similarity, connecting CDR3s with pairwise similarity above 0.82. TCRdb handled the public reads itself, with Q25 trimming in fastp and clone calling in MiXCR, and kept productive beta chains. Each CDR3 protein gets just one entry, which takes the most common genes and DNA from the rows behind it. TCRdb's processing, not the authors' own work, is the source of the V and J calls. The sample data list 25,000 or so distinct CDR3 sequences, and approximately 5% of these were observed just once. The ten most abundant clones make up around 5.5% of the sample.

Turning to this clonotype: Its antigen has not been determined. Base quality data are lacking; no much larger clone is found one base away.

V is pared back by 4 bases and J by 1 base, with 8 bases lying between the germline termini. From the cysteine through the phenylalanine, the CDR3 covers 12 amino acids. Only the CDR3 portion is preserved as DNA: 36 bases, with reading frame beginning at the first base. The germline V gene (reference sequence) provides CDR1 GTSNPN and CDR2 SVGIG. Sequenced material: PBMCs, taken at surgery. The clonotype originates from a male donor with early-stage non-small cell lung cancer. The chain couples TRBV30 to TRBJ2-7; the D gene is perhaps TRBD2, from 6 matching bases. The CDR3 region reads CAWNGGSYEQYF. The DNA is as follows: TGTGCCTGGAATGGGGGGTCCTACGAGCAGTACTTC.